This TCR beta chain stems from a study of blood T cell repertoires in COVID-19. Study background: Sample material is recorded as cDNA or gDNA derived from T cells, B-cell-depleted T cells, or PBMCs.

This CDR3 comprises 13 residues. Trimming pared 5 bases from V and 0 bases from J, leaving 6 bases between. Germline V gives CDR1 SGHTA, CDR2 FQGTGA. Measured with immunoSEQ multiplex PCR; TCRdb has only the in-frame clones, and not every one. The table lists under 80,000 clones, 80% of them singletons. The gene calls are TRBV7-3 and TRBJ2-3; D gene unclear. Material for sequencing was peripheral blood. The sequence derives from a human donor in a cohort sampled during active COVID-19. CDR3 sequence: CASSIQSTDTQYF. CDR3 bases: TGTGCCAGCAGCATACAAAGCACAGATACGCAGTATTTT.